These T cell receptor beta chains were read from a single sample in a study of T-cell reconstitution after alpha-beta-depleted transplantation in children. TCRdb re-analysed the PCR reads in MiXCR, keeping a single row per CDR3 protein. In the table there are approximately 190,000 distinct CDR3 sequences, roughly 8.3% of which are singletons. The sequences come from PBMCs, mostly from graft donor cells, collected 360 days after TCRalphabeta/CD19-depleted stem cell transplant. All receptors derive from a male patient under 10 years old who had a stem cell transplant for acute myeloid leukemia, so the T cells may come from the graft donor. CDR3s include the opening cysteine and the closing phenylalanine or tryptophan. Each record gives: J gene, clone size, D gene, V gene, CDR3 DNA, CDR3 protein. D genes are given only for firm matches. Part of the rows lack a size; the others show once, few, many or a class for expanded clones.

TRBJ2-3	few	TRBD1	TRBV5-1	TGCGCCAGCAGCCCAAGCCGACTACAGGGGATCACAGATACGCAGTATTTT	CASSPSRLQGITDTQYF
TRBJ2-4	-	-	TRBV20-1	TGCAGTGCTAGAGATCTCAGGGTCCTAGCCAAAAACATTCAGTACTTC	CSARDLRVLAKNIQYF
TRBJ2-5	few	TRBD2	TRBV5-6	TGTGCCAGCAGCTGGGCAGGGGCTACTAGCGGGAGTAGAGAGACCCAGTACTTC	CASSWAGATSGSRETQYF
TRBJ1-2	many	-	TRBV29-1	TGCAGCGTTCTTGGTCAGGACGGCTACACCTTC	CSVLGQDGYTF
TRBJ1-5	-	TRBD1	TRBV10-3	TGTGCCATCAGTGAGTCGGACAGGCTCAATCAGCCCCAGCATTTT	CAISESDRLNQPQHF
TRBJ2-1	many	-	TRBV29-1	TGCAGCGTTAGACACAATGAGCAGTTCTTC	CSVRHNEQFF
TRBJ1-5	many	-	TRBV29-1	TGCAGCGTTCAAGGGGTGGATAGCAATCAGCCCCAGCATTTT	CSVQGVDSNQPQHF
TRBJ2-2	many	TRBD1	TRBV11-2	TGTGCCAGCAGTTTGGGACAGCTCATGAACACCGGGGAGCTGTTTTTT	CASSLGQLMNTGELFF
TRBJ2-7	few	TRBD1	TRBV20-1	TGCAGTGCTGGTATGTGGGACAGGAGCTCCTACGAGCAGTACTTC	CSAGMWDRSSYEQYF
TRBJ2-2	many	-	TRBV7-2	TGTGCCAGCAGCTCGCTGGGCGGGAACACCGGGGAGCTGTTTTTT	CASSSLGGNTGELFF
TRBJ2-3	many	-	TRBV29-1	TGCAGCGTTGAGCGAATAGATCCCTTTTTGGATACGCAGTATTTT	CSVERIDPFLDTQYF
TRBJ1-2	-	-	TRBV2	TGTGCCATCACGCTCCAAGCTAACTATGGCTACACCTTC	CAITLQANYGYTF